This T cell receptor (beta chain) was documented in a study of OX40 agonist ivuxolimab in advanced cancers. Data came from immunoSEQ multiplex PCR; TCRdb stores just in-frame clones and leaves some out. The top ten hold less than 20% of the sample, which has 40,000 or so clones, roughly 88% seen once. Trimming shortened V by 3 bases and J by 1 base, and 15 bases separated the two germline ends. The CDR3 is 17 residues long. Germline CDR1 is ENHRY and CDR2 is SYGVKD. This sample comprised CD4+ or CD8+ T cells sorted from blood, obtained in a trial of the OX40 agonist ivuxolimab. This clonotype was obtained from an adult with an advanced solid tumor such as melanoma, head and neck, liver or kidney cancer. This chain uses TRBV10-3 with TRBJ2-2; D perhaps matches TRBD2 (5 bases). The CDR3 region is CAISEGRRHLNTGELFF. The CDR3, as DNA: TGTGCCATCAGTGAAGGGAGACGGCATTTGAACACCGGGGAGCTGTTTTTT.